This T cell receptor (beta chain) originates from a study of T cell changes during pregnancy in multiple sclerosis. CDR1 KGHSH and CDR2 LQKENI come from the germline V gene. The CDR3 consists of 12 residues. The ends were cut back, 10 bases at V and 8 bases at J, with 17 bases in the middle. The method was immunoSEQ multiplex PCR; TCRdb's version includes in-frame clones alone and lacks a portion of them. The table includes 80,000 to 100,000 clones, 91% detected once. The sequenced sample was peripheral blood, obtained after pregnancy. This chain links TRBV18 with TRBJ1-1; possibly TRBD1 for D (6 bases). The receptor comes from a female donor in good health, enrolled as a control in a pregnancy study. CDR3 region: CATAAGESEAFF. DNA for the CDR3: TGTGCCACAGCTGCAGGGGAATCGGAAGCTTTCTTT.